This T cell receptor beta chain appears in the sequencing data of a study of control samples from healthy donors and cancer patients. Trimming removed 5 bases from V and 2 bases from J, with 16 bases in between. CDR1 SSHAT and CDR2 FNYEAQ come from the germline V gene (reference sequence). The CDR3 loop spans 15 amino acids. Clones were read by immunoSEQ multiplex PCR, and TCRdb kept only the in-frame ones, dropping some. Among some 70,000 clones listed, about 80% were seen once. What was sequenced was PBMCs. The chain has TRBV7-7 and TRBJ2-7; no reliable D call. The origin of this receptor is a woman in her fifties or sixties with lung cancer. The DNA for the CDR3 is TGTGCCAGCAGCACCTCACCCCAGGCGGCCTACGAGCAGTACTTC. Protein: CASSTSPQAAYEQYF.